This T cell receptor (beta chain) originates from a study of identical twins. MiXCR, applied by TCRdb to the 5' RACE reads, yields one record per CDR3 protein. This table has roughly 230,000 distinct CDR3 sequences, approximately 8.6% appearing once. There are a few counts of this clonotype. CDR3 length: 15 amino acids. Germline V gene lookup returns CDR1 ENHRY and CDR2 SYGVKD. The V gene lost 7 bases and the J gene lost 2 bases, with 17 bases spanning the gap. These same records also appear under a second study, on yellow fever vaccine responses in identical twins.

This TCR was sampled from a woman aged 18-35 years in good health. Sequenced sample: CD8+ T cells sorted from blood. V and J are TRBV10-3 and TRBJ1-1; D gene ambiguous. The CDR3 DNA reads as TGTGCCATCACCCGAGACGCGGGAGCCAACACTGAAGCTTTCTTT. This codes for CAITRDAGANTEAFF.